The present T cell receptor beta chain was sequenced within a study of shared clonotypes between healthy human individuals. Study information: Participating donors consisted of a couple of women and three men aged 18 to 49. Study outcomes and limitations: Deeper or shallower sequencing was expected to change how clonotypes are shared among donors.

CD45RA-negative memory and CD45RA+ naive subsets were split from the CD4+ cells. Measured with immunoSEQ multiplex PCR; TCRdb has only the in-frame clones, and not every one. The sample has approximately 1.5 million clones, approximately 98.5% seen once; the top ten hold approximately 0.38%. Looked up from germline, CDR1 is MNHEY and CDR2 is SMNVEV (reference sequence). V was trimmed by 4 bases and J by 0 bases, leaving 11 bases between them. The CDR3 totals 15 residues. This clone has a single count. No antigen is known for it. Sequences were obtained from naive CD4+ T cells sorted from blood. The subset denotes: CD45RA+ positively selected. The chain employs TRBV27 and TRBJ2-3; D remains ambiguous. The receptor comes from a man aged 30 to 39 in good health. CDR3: CASSSFVWSTDTQYF. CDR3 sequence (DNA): TGTGCCAGCAGTTCTTTCGTTTGGAGCACAGATACGCAGTATTTT.